The clone carrying this T cell receptor beta chain was seen a few times. No antigen is known for it. PCR used 60 Vbeta primers and 13 Jbeta primers. Data came from immunoSEQ multiplex PCR; TCRdb stores just in-frame clones and leaves some out. The sample consists of 130,000 or so clones, roughly four fifths of them appearing once. The source of the sample is a study of cytomegalovirus exposure and HLA in healthy donors. Overall study context: Sequencing of about 179 million T cells in an earlier analysis found around 110 million unique TCR beta sequences.

Study-level results: Earlier results showed most TCR beta V segments being productive about 87% or about 30% of the time.

The CDR3 runs 14 residues. Germline V lookup: CDR1 MNHNS, CDR2 SASEGT. The junction had 5 bases not matched to a gene; V was cut back by 6 bases and J by 4 bases. The chain recombines TRBV6-1 with TRBJ2-2; 7 bases line up with TRBD1. The receptor's source is a young man in good health and CMV-seropositive. Sequences were obtained from PBMCs. The CDR3 DNA is TGTGCCAGCAGCGGACAGGCCGGCACCGGGGAGCTGTTTTTT. Its protein product is CASSGQAGTGELFF.